One sample yielded the 3 T cell receptor beta chains listed below, sequenced in a study of shared clonotypes between healthy human individuals (dated by TCRdb to about 2020). Library prep was done by the immunoSEQ multiplex PCR assay. Held by TCRdb, this immuneACCESS table contains in-frame sequences only and omits some clones. Under half of the omission traces to an unresolved V gene where checked; the cause of the rest is unknown. The sample profile shows millions of clones; about 95% of them were found once. Of the sample, 1% to 1.3% is held by the ten largest clones. For the CD8 naive samples, CD45RO-negative cells were positively selected for CCR7, yielding a CD45RA+CCR7+ population from which TemRA cells were excluded. The material sequenced was naive CD8+ T cells sorted from blood. The cell subset or site label corresponds to: CD45RA+CCR7+. These receptors were collected from a man between 18 and 35 years old in good health.

The chain has TRBV7-9 and TRBJ2-5; 7 nucleotides agree with TRBD1. Germline CDR1 reads SEHNR; CDR2 reads FQNEAQ (reference sequence). Trimming cost V 5 bases and J 5 bases; bases outside gene matches: 11. This CDR3 spans 15 amino acids. CDR3 nucleotides: TGTGCCAGCAGCACCGCCGACAGGGCTTGGGAGACCCAGTACTTC. Encoded protein: CASSTADRAWETQYF. Supplemented by reference TRBV7-9 and TRBJ2-5, the full variable domain reads DTGVSQNPRHKITKRGQNVTFRCDPISEHNRLYWYRQTLGQGPEFLTYFQNEAQLEKSRLLSDRFSAERPKGSFSTLEIQRTEQGDSAMYLCASSTADRAWETQYFGPGTRLLVL.

As concerns this clone: This sample also contains other DNA sequences that code for the same CDR3. The chain joins TRBV13 to TRBJ2-7; no definite D call. Germline assignment: CDR1 PRHDT and CDR2 FYEKMQ (reference sequence). The CDR3 extends over 11 amino acids. V lost 4 bases and J 6 bases, leaving 7 bases between the germline ends. The CDR3 bases are TGTGCCAGCAGCTCTGGCTCCGAGCAGTACTTC. Protein sequence: CASSSGSEQYF.

V and J are TRBV28 and TRBJ2-5, with 9 positions matching TRBD1. Per the germline V gene, CDR1 is MDHEN and CDR2 is SYDVKM. J was trimmed by 1 base and V by 6 bases; bases with no gene match: 9. This CDR3 is built from 16 residues. As DNA, the CDR3 is TGTGCCAGCAGCTACGGACAGGGGTGGCTCCAAGAGACCCAGTACTTC. It codes for CASSYGQGWLQETQYF.